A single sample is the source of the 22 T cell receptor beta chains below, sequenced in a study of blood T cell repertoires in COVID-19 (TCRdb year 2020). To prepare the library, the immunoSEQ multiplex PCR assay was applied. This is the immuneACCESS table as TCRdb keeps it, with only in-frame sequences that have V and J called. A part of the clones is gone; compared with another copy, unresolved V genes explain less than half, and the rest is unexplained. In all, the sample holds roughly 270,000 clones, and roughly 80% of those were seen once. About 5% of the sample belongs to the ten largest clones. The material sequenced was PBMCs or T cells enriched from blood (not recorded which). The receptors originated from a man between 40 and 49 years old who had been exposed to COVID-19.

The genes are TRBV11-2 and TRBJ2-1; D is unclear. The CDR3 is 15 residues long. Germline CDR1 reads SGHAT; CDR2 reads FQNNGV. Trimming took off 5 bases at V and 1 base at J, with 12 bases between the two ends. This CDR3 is CASSPPASSYNEQFF. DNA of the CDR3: TGTGCCAGCAGCCCCCCCGCGTCTTCCTACAATGAGCAGTTCTTC.

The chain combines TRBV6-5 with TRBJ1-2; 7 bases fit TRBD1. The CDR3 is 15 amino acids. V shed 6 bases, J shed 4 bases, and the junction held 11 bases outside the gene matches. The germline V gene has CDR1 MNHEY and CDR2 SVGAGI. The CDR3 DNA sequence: TGTGCCAGCAGGCCAGTACGAGGGGGCATCTATGGCTACACCTTC. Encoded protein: CASRPVRGGIYGYTF.

The CDR3, as DNA: TGTGCCAGCAGCCAGACTGGGAGGTTCCGGGGTGAGCAGTTCTTC. Its translation is CASSQTGRFRGEQFF. V and J are TRBV14 and TRBJ2-1; tentatively, D is TRBD2 (6 bases). Germline CDR1 and CDR2: SGHDN and FVKESK. V dropped 3 bases and J dropped 9 bases, with 18 bases sitting between them. CDR3 size: 15 residues.

The CDR3 DNA reads TGTGCCAGCAGCCAAGGACTAGGCAGCTACAATGAGCAGTTCTTC. Translating it yields CASSQGLGSYNEQFF. The chain combines TRBV14 with TRBJ2-1, with TRBD2 as a possible D gene (6 bases). Germline CDR1 is SGHDN and CDR2 is FVKESK. This CDR3 contains 15 residues. Trimming left V 1 base short and J 3 bases short, with 10 bases between.

CDR3 sequence reads: CASSLRGSGEKLFF. DNA of the CDR3: TGCGCCAGCAGCTTAAGGGGTTCTGGGGAAAAACTGTTTTTT. V usage is TRBV5-1 and J usage is TRBJ1-4; possible D gene TRBD1, 5 bases. CDR3 length equals 14 residues. Germline assignment: CDR1 SGHRS and CDR2 YFSETQ. V gave up 2 bases and J gave up 8 bases, with 13 bases separating them.

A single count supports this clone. CDR3 nucleotide sequence: TGTGCCAGCAGTTACCTCGGAGATACGCAGTATTTT. Its translation is CASSYLGDTQYF. The V call is TRBV6-5, the J call TRBJ2-3; D gene uncertain. CDR3 size: 12 residues. V was shortened by 2 bases and J by 5 bases, with 5 bases between the two germline ends. In germline, CDR1 is MNHEY, CDR2 SVGAGI.

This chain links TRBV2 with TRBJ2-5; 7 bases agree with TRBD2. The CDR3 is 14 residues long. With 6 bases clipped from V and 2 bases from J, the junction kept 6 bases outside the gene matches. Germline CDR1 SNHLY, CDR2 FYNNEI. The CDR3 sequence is CASSPPSGQETQYF. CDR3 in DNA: TGTGCCAGCAGCCCACCTAGCGGTCAAGAGACCCAGTACTTC.

CDR3 in DNA: TGTGCCAGCAGAGGAGACTACCAAGAGACCCAGTACTTC. It encodes CASRGDYQETQYF. The chain joins TRBV27 to TRBJ2-5; D not resolved. Germline loops: CDR1 MNHEY, CDR2 SMNVEV (reference sequence). The CDR3 contains 13 residues. The ends were cut back, 6 bases at V and 0 bases at J, with 8 bases in the middle.

The CDR3 sequence is CASSYSRQVYEQYF. DNA for the CDR3: TGTGCCAGCAGTTACTCGAGACAGGTCTACGAGCAGTACTTC. The chain is built from TRBV6-5 and TRBJ2-7; possible D gene TRBD1, 6 bases. Germline V gene lookup returns CDR1 MNHEY and CDR2 SVGAGI. The CDR3 spans 14 residues. V lost 0 bases, J lost 3 bases, and 9 bases lay in between.

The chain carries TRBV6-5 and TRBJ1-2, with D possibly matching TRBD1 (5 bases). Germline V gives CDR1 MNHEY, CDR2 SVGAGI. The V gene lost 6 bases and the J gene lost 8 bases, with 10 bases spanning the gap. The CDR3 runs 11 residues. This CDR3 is CASSQGGGYTF. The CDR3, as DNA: TGTGCCAGCAGCCAGGGCGGCGGCTACACCTTC.

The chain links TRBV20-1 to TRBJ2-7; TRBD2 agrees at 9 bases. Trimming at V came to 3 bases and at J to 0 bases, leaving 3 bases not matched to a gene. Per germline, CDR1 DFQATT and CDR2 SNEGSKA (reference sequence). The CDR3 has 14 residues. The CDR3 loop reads CSASLAGSSYEQYF. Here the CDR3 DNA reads TGCAGTGCTAGTCTAGCGGGGAGCTCCTACGAGCAGTACTTC.

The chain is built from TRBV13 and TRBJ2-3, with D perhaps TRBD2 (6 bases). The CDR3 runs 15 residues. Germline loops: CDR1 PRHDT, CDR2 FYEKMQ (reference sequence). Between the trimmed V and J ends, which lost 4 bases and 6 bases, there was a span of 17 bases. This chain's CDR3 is CASSSPPPGDDTQYF. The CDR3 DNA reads TGTGCCAGCAGCTCACCCCCCCCGGGGGATGATACGCAGTATTTT.

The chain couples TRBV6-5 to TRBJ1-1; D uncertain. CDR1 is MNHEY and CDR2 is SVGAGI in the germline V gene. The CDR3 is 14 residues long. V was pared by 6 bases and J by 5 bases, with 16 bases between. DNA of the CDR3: TGTGCCAGCAGGACCGGGCCTCGGGAGACTGAAGCTTTCTTT. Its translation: CASRTGPRETEAFF.

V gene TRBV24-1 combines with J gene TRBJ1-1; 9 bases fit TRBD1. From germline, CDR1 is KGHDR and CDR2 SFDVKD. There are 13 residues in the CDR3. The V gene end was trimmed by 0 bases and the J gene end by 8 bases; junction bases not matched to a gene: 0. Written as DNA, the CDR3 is TGTGCCACCAGTGATTTGGGGACAGGGGAAGCTTTCTTT. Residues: CATSDLGTGEAFF.

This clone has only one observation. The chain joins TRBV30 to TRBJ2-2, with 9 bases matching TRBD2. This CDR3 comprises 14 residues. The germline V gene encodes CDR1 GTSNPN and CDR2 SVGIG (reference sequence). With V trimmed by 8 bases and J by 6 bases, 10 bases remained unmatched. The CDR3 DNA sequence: TGTGCCACGAAGGGACTAGCTGTGTCCGGGGAGCTGTTTTTT. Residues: CATKGLAVSGELFF.

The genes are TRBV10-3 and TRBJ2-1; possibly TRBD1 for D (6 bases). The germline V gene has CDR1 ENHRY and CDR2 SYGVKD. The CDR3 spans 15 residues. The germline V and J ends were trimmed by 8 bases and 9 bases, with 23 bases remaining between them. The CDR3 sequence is CAIQASGVSQGEQFF. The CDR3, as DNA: TGTGCCATCCAGGCCTCAGGGGTTTCCCAAGGTGAGCAGTTCTTC.

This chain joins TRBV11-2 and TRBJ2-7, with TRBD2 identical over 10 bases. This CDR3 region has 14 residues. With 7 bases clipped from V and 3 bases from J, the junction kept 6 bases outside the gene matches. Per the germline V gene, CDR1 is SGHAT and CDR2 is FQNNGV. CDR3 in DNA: TGTGCCAGCAACACCCTAGCGGGGGACTACGAGCAGTACTTC. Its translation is CASNTLAGDYEQYF.

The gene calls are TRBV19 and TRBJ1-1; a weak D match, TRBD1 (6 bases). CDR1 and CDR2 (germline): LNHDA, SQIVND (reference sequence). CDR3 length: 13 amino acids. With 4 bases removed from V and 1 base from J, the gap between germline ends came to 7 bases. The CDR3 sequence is CASSRTANTEAFF. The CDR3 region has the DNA TGTGCCAGTAGTAGGACAGCGAACACTGAAGCTTTCTTT.

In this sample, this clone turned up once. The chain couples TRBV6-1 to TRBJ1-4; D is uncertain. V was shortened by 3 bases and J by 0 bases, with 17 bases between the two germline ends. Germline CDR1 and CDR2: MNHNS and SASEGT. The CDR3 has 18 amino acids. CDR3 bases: TGTGCCAGCAGTGAGGGTTGGAGGGCAAGAACAACTAATGAAAAACTGTTTTTT. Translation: CASSEGWRARTTNEKLFF.

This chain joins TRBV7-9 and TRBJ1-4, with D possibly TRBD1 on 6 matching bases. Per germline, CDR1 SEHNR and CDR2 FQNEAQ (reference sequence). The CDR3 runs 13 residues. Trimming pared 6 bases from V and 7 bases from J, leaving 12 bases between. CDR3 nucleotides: TGTGCCAGCAGGGGGGCGTCTGGTGAAAAACTGTTTTTT. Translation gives CASRGASGEKLFF.

CDR3 loop: CASSPLAGAHNEQFF. CDR3 bases: TGTGCCAGCAGCCCCCTAGCGGGAGCTCATAATGAGCAGTTCTTC. V usage is TRBV9 and J usage is TRBJ2-1; TRBD2 agrees at 10 bases. V was pared by 4 bases and J by 7 bases, with 8 bases of the junction left unmatched. The CDR3 spans 15 residues. Germline assignment: CDR1 SGDLS and CDR2 YYNGEE.

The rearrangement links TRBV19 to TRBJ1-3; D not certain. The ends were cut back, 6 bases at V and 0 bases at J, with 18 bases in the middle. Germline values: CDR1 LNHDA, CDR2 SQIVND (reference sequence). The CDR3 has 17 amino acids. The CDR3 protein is CASSSYEVFLSGNTIYF. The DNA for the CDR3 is TGTGCCAGTAGCTCCTACGAGGTGTTCCTCTCTGGAAACACCATATATTTT. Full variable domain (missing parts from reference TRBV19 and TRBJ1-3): DGGITQSPKYLFRKEGQNVTLSCEQNLNHDAMYWYRQDPGQGLRLIYYSQIVNDFQKGDIAEGYSVSREKKESFPLTVTSAQKNPTAFYLCASSSYEVFLSGNTIYFGEGSWLTVV.